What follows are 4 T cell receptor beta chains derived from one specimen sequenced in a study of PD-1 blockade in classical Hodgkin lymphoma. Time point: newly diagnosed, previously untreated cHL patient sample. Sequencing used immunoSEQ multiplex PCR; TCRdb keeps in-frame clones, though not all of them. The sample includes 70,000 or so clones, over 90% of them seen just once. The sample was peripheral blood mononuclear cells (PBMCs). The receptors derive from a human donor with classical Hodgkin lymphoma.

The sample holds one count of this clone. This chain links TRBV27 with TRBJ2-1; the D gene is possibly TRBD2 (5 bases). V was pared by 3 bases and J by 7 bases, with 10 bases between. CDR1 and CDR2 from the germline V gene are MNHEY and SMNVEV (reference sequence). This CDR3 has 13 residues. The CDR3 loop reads CASSFRGENEQFF. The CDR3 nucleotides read TGTGCCAGCAGTTTTCGGGGTGAGAATGAGCAGTTCTTC.

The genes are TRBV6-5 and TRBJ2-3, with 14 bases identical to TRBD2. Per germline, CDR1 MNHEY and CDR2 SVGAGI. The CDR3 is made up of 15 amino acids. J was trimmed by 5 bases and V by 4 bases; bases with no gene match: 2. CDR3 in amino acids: CASSLGLAGVDTQYF. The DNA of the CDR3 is TGTGCCAGCAGTTTGGGACTAGCGGGAGTAGATACGCAGTATTTT.

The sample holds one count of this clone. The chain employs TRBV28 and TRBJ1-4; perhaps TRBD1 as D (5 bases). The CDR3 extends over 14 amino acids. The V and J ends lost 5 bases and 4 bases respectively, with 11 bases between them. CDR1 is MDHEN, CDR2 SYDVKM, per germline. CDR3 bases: TGTGCCAGCAGTATGACAGTGATTAATGAAAAACTGTTTTTT. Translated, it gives CASSMTVINEKLFF.

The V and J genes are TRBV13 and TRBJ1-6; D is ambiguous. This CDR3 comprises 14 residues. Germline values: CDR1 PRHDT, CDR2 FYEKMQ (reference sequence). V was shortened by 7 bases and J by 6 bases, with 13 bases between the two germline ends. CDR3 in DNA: TGTGCCAGCACCCGCGGGAACTCTAATTCACCCCTCCACTTT. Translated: CASTRGNSNSPLHF.